This T cell receptor beta chain is drawn from a study of graft-versus-host responses after intestinal transplantation. As for the study in general: Induction using anti-thymocyte globulin, followed by tacrolimus and steroids for roughly 3 years, was given to all recipients.

Comment on this clone: Its antigen is undetermined.

Assay used: immunoSEQ multiplex PCR; TCRdb lists only in-frame clones, some missing. The sample contains about 90,000 clones, 90% to 95% of which appear only once. Per the germline V gene, CDR1 is LNHDA and CDR2 is SQIVND (reference sequence). CDR3 length: 16 amino acids. The junction had 10 bases not matched to a gene; V was cut back by 3 bases and J by 3 bases. This specimen was unstimulated CD8+ T cells sorted from spleen or lymph node cells, taken before intestinal transplant. J is TRBJ1-1 and V is TRBV19; TRBD1 matches 7 bases. The TCR originated in a human donor who received an intestinal transplant. The CDR3 sequence: CASSISRQGLDTEAFF. CDR3 nucleotides: TGTGCCAGTAGTATCTCCCGACAGGGCCTGGACACTGAAGCTTTCTTT.